This T cell receptor beta chain was retrieved from a study of T cell responses to AZD1222 COVID-19 vaccine. Sequencing used immunoSEQ multiplex PCR; TCRdb keeps in-frame clones, though not all of them. The table has around 130,000 clones, approximately 90% seen once. Worth noting for this clone: Its antigen is still unknown.

Overall study findings and caveats: Among spike-specific TCRs, nearly half reportedly target unmutated variant regions. There were vaccine-associated CD4 TCRs across spike, dominant at 160-218 and 743-854. Donor demographics were predominantly white British with a female majority; clonal diversity may be underestimated.

This specimen was peripheral blood, taken 28 days after the second dose of the MenACWY control vaccine. The receptor was isolated from an adult who received the MenACWY meningococcal vaccine as a control.

The CDR3 region has the DNA TGTGCCAGCAGCTTTATATTGGATACGCAGTATTTT. Translating gives CASSFILDTQYF. This chain joins TRBV7-2 and TRBJ2-3, with D uncertain. The CDR3 extends over 12 amino acids. Germline V gene data show CDR1 as SGHTA and CDR2 as FQGNSA. Trimming removed 3 bases at V and 6 bases at J, with 7 bases between.